The clone carrying this TCR beta chain has just one count. The data are from a study of blood T cell repertoires in COVID-19. Study as a whole: Researchers got acute and convalescent COVID-19 samples from the United States, Italy and Spain.

Per the germline V gene, CDR1 is LGHDT and CDR2 is YNNKEL (reference sequence). This CDR3 comprises 14 residues. V gave up 5 bases and J gave up 7 bases; unmatched junction bases: 8. Per the study methods: Amplification of reference gene primers provided the estimated nucleated cell counts. TCRdb keeps only in-frame clones here, not all; method: immunoSEQ multiplex PCR. V and J calls plus clone size are reproduced from that table; the DNA served to infer D and trimming. The sample contains approximately 300,000 clones, 70% to 90% of which appear only once. Self-reported history from a screening survey and questionnaire set each donor's cohort.

This sequence originates from a woman in her twenties or thirties who had recovered from COVID-19. The sample taken for sequencing was PBMCs or T cells enriched from blood (not recorded which). The chain carries TRBV3-1 (or the pseudogene TRBV3-2) and TRBJ1-5; 7 bases match TRBD1. The CDR3 DNA follows: TGTGCCAGCAGCTTACCGACAGGGTTCCAGCCCCAGCATTTT. It encodes CASSLPTGFQPQHF.